The 14 T cell receptor beta chains presented below share a single source sample, sequenced in a study of radiotherapy plus CTLA-4 blockade in lung cancer. Data came from immunoSEQ multiplex PCR; TCRdb stores just in-frame clones and leaves some out. The top ten clones hold roughly a quarter of a sample with fewer than 40,000 clones, 79% of them seen once. The material sequenced was peripheral blood, taken from a patient treated with radiotherapy plus ipilimumab. All receptors come from a human donor with non-small cell lung cancer that progressed on radiotherapy plus ipilimumab.

The chain links TRBV5-1 to TRBJ2-7; 14 bases fit TRBD2. The CDR3 consists of 15 residues. V gave up 3 bases and J gave up 2 bases; unmatched junction bases: 1. The V gene's germline CDR1 is SGHRS and CDR2 YFSETQ. As DNA, the CDR3 is TGCGCCAGCAGCTCGGGACTAGCGGGGGCCTACGAGCAGTACTTC. Translated: CASSSGLAGAYEQYF.

The rearrangement joins TRBV18 to TRBJ1-1; D may be TRBD1 (6 bases). CDR1 is KGHSH and CDR2 is LQKENI in the germline V gene. Trimming took off 4 bases at V and 7 bases at J, with 13 bases between the two ends. The length of the CDR3 is 13 residues. CDR3 residues: CASSRTGRGEAFF. The CDR3 DNA follows: TGTGCCAGCTCACGCACAGGGAGGGGTGAAGCTTTCTTT. Full variable domain (remainder filled in from reference TRBV18 and TRBJ1-1): NAGVMQNPRHLVRRRGQEARLRCSPMKGHSHVYWYRQLPEEGLKFMVYLQKENIIDESGMPKERFSAEFPKEGPSILRIQQVVRGDSAAYFCASSRTGRGEAFFGQGTRLTVV.

The chain employs TRBV7-2 and TRBJ1-2, with unresolved D. Trimming left V 2 bases short and J 4 bases short, with 8 bases between. The CDR3 is 13 residues long. The V gene's germline CDR1 is SGHTA and CDR2 FQGNSA. As DNA, the CDR3 is TGTGCCAGCAGCTTATCGGGTACCTATGGCTACACCTTC. Translation gives CASSLSGTYGYTF.

The chain recombines TRBV15 with TRBJ2-4, with 8 bases lining up with TRBD2. The V segment lost 6 bases and the J segment 8 bases; nucleotides outside the gene matches: 6. This CDR3 is built from 13 residues. The germline V gene has CDR1 LNHNV and CDR2 YYDKDF (reference sequence). This CDR3 reads CATRETGGHIQYF. The DNA for the CDR3 is TGTGCCACCAGAGAGACGGGGGGGCACATTCAGTACTTC.

The chain recombines TRBV6-6 with TRBJ1-1; 8 nucleotides agree with TRBD1. This CDR3 is 14 amino acids long. CDR1 is MNHNY, CDR2 SVGAGI, per germline (reference sequence). With 2 bases clipped from V and 3 bases from J, the junction kept 2 bases outside the gene matches. Here the CDR3 reads CASSYTGGDTEAFF. In DNA, the CDR3 is TGTGCCAGCAGTTACACAGGGGGGGACACTGAAGCTTTCTTT.

A note on this clone: Different DNA sequences within this sample yield the same CDR3. This chain links TRBV7-2 with TRBJ2-1; 9 bases align to TRBD2. This CDR3 spans 15 amino acids. V shed 4 bases and J 4 bases; nucleotides not matched to a gene: 5. Germline V gives CDR1 SGHTA, CDR2 FQGNSA. In nucleotides, the CDR3 is TGTGCCAGCAGCTCCACTAGCGGGCAATACAATGAGCAGTTCTTC. Its protein product is CASSSTSGQYNEQFF. Full variable domain (missing parts from reference TRBV7-2 and TRBJ2-1): GAGVSQSPSNKVTEKGKDVELRCDPISGHTALYWYRQSLGQGLEFLIYFQGNSAPDKSGLPSDRFSAERTGGSVSTLTIQRTQQEDSAVYLCASSSTSGQYNEQFFGPGTRLTVL.

The chain joins TRBV7-9 to TRBJ2-3; D possibly corresponds to TRBD2 (6 bases). The CDR3 has 14 residues. Trimming removed 1 base from V and 2 bases from J, with 7 bases in between. Germline V CDR1 and CDR2: SEHNR, FQNEAQ (reference sequence). In DNA, the CDR3 is TGTGCCAGCAGCTTAGGCGGGGCCACAGATACGCAGTATTTT. It is translated as CASSLGGATDTQYF. Full variable domain (rest looked up from reference TRBV7-9 and TRBJ2-3): DTGVSQNPRHKITKRGQNVTFRCDPISEHNRLYWYRQTLGQGPEFLTYFQNEAQLEKSRLLSDRFSAERPKGSFSTLEIQRTEQGDSAMYLCASSLGGATDTQYFGPGTRLTVL.

The CDR3 DNA sequence: TGTGCCAGCAGACAGGGAGTAGGGTCACCCCTCCACTTT. Its translation is CASRQGVGSPLHF. V usage is TRBV6-5 and J usage is TRBJ1-6, with D possibly matching TRBD1 (6 bases). The CDR3 runs 13 residues. The V gene lost 6 bases and the J gene lost 10 bases, with 13 bases spanning the gap. CDR1 is MNHEY, CDR2 SVGAGI, per germline.

The chain recombines TRBV4-2 with TRBJ1-1; 9 bases match TRBD1. Losses at the gene ends were 2 bases for V and 6 bases for J; bases not matched to a gene: 4. CDR1 and CDR2 from the germline V gene are LGHNA and YNFKEQ. The CDR3 sequence is 14 residues long. The CDR3 loop reads CASSQTDRGAEAFF. The CDR3, as DNA: TGTGCCAGCAGCCAAACGGACAGGGGCGCTGAAGCTTTCTTT.

This chain uses TRBV6-1 with TRBJ1-2, with 7 bases identical to TRBD1. V lost 6 bases to trimming and J lost 3 bases; unmatched junction nucleotides: 10. Germline-derived CDR1 and CDR2 are MNHNS and SASEGT. This CDR3 is 15 amino acids long. The CDR3 DNA reads TGTGCCAGCAGGGATACAGGGGCGTTGGACTATGGCTACACCTTC. This sequence encodes CASRDTGALDYGYTF.

This clone was seen a handful of times. The rearrangement links TRBV6-6 to TRBJ1-2; D may be TRBD1 (6 bases). CDR3 size: 13 residues. Germline V gene data show CDR1 as MNHNY and CDR2 as SVGAGI (reference sequence). The ends were cut back, 6 bases at V and 1 base at J, with 9 bases in the middle. The CDR3 protein is CASRQGINYGYTF. CDR3 DNA sequence: TGTGCCAGCAGGCAGGGGATTAACTATGGCTACACCTTC.

The CDR3 spells CASSRQGNGYTF. In DNA, the CDR3 is TGTGCCAGCAGCCGGCAGGGTAATGGCTACACCTTC. The genes are TRBV7-9 and TRBJ1-2; D possibly corresponds to TRBD1 (5 bases). With 5 bases removed from V and 6 bases from J, the gap between germline ends came to 10 bases. The CDR3 covers 12 residues. Germline values: CDR1 SEHNR, CDR2 FQNEAQ (reference sequence).

V and J are TRBV4-2 and TRBJ2-5, with 12 bases that match TRBD2. This CDR3 has 14 amino acids. CDR1 is LGHNA and CDR2 is YNFKEQ in the germline V gene. The junction had 2 bases not matched to a gene; V was cut back by 4 bases and J by 5 bases. This chain's CDR3 is CASSPTSGGETQYF. CDR3 DNA: TGTGCCAGCAGCCCGACTAGCGGGGGTGAGACCCAGTACTTC.

The chain has TRBV10-1 and TRBJ2-3, with TRBD2 identical over 8 bases. The CDR3 runs 15 residues. The germline gives CDR1 WNHNN, CDR2 SYGVQD (reference sequence). V trimming: 4 bases; J trimming: 1 base; junction bases outside the gene matches: 4. CDR3 sequence (DNA): TGCGCCAGCAGTGGTGGTAGCGGGGGCACAGATACGCAGTATTTT. Protein sequence: CASSGGSGGTDTQYF.